A selection of T cell receptor beta chains follows, all from one sample in a study of graft-versus-host responses after intestinal transplantation. Sequencing used immunoSEQ multiplex PCR; TCRdb keeps in-frame clones, though not all of them. The sample has 77,000 or so clones, 92% seen once. The sample in question was PBMCs, obtained 98 days after intestinal transplantation. The receptors derive from a human patient who received an intestinal transplant, so some T cells may come from the graft donor. CDR3s include the opening cysteine and the closing phenylalanine or tryptophan. The D gene is left open where the match is weak. Size is stated for part of the rows, as once, few or many counts, or as a class when the clone is expanded.

TRBV27	NA	15	TRBD1	TRBJ2-7	TGTGCCAGCAGTTTAGGGACAGGGCTCCCCTACGAGCAGTACTTC	CASSLGTGLPYEQYF
TRBV15	NA	15	NA	TRBJ1-3	TGTGCCACCAGCAGAGACAGGGGCTCTGGAAACACCATATATTTT	CATSRDRGSGNTIYF
TRBV11-2	NA	12	TRBD1	TRBJ2-7	TGTGCCAGCAGCATGACAGGGGACGAGCAGTACTTC	CASSMTGDEQYF
TRBV28	NA	13	TRBD1	TRBJ2-7	TGTGCCAGCAGTTTCGGGACAGCCTACGAGCAGTACTTC	CASSFGTAYEQYF
TRBV6-5	NA	16	NA	TRBJ2-2	TGTGCCAGCAGTTACTCTATGACAGGAGGTACCGGGGAGCTGTTTTTT	CASSYSMTGGTGELFF
TRBV5-1	NA	14	NA	TRBJ1-2	TGCGCCAGCAGCTTGGGCTCCACTAACTATGGCTACACCTTC	CASSLGSTNYGYTF
TRBV6-5	NA	16	NA	TRBJ2-1	TGTGCCAGCAGTTACCCCCGGGGCTCAGGGTACAATGAGCAGTTCTTC	CASSYPRGSGYNEQFF
TRBV6-1	NA	14	NA	TRBJ1-1	TGTGCCAGCAGTGACCTCCCTAGGAACACTGAAGCTTTCTTT	CASSDLPRNTEAFF
TRBV7-3	NA	15	NA	TRBJ2-5	TGTGCCAGCAAAACGTGGGGGGCGCGGAAGGAGACCCAGTACTTC	CASKTWGARKETQYF
TRBV28	NA	13	TRBD1	TRBJ2-7	TGTGCCAGCAGCCGGGGACAGGGCTACGAGCAGTACTTC	CASSRGQGYEQYF
TRBV5-1	NA	15	NA	TRBJ2-1	TGCGCCAGCAGCTTGGCCCAAGCCACCTACAATGAGCAGTTCTTC	CASSLAQATYNEQFF
TRBV30	NA	12	NA	TRBJ1-4	TGTGCCTGGAGTCCAGGAGGCGAAAAACTGTTTTTT	CAWSPGGEKLFF
TRBV5-6	NA	16	NA	TRBJ2-2	TGTGCCAGCAGCTGGGCGGCGGGGATAGACACCGGGGAGCTGTTTTTT	CASSWAAGIDTGELFF
TRBV6-1	NA	13	NA	TRBJ1-3	TGTGCCAGCAGTGACAGGGGTGGAAACACCATATATTTT	CASSDRGGNTIYF
TRBV2	NA	17	NA	TRBJ1-5	TGTGCCAGCAGTGAAGCGCTTCTGGCAGGGAGGAACCAGCCCCAGCATTTT	CASSEALLAGRNQPQHF
TRBV28	NA	13	NA	TRBJ2-7	TGTGCCAGCAGTTTTTTTTGGGTCTACGAGCAGTACTTC	CASSFFWVYEQYF
TRBV2	once	16	NA	TRBJ2-3	TGTGCCAGCAGTGAGGGGCGCCAGATTAGCACAGATACGCAGTATTTT	CASSEGRQISTDTQYF
TRBV30	NA	12	TRBD1	TRBJ1-2	TGTGCCTGGAGGCAGGGGGAGGAAGGCTACACCTTC	CAWRQGEEGYTF
TRBV4-1	NA	16	NA	TRBJ1-1	TGCGCCAGCAGCCGCCTCATCCCCGTAGGGGACACTGAAGCTTTCTTT	CASSRLIPVGDTEAFF
TRBV6-5	NA	14	NA	TRBJ2-7	TGTGCCAGCAGTTTTCACCGGGACCCCTACGAGCAGTACTTC	CASSFHRDPYEQYF
TRBV2	few	11	NA	TRBJ1-2	TGTGCCAGCGGGCCGGTGACGGGCTACACCTTC	CASGPVTGYTF
TRBV2	NA	17	NA	TRBJ1-5	TGTGCCAGCAGTGATCCGGATCGGATGTATAGCAATCAGCCCCAGCATTTT	CASSDPDRMYSNQPQHF
TRBV7-9	NA	16	NA	TRBJ2-1	TGTGCCAGCAGCTCCCTGAGGTCGGGCTCCTACAATGAGCAGTTCTTC	CASSSLRSGSYNEQFF
TRBV6-1	few	15	NA	TRBJ1-6	TGTGCCAGCAGTGAATCGGGGTCCTATAATTCACCCCTCCACTTT	CASSESGSYNSPLHF
TRBV6-4	NA	17	NA	TRBJ2-6	TGTGCCAGCAGTGACTCCGGGGGCGGGTATGGGGCCAACGTCCTGACTTTC	CASSDSGGGYGANVLTF
TRBV27	NA	14	NA	TRBJ2-3	TGTGCCAGCAGTTTATCTGCTGCAATAGATACGCAGTATTTT	CASSLSAAIDTQYF
TRBV10-3	NA	13	NA	TRBJ1-1	TGTGCCATCAGTGACTCTTCCAACTGGGGAGCTTTCTTT	CAISDSSNWGAFF
TRBV27	NA	14	NA	TRBJ1-1	TGTGCCAGCAGCCGAGGCGCGGGGAACACTGAAGCTTTCTTT	CASSRGAGNTEAFF
TRBV7-9	NA	13	NA	TRBJ2-7	TGTGCCAGCAGCCCAGGACATTCCTACGAGCAGTACTTC	CASSPGHSYEQYF
TRBV27	NA	14	TRBD1	TRBJ2-7	TGTGCCAGCAGTTCGCGGACAGGGGTACCCGAGCAGTACTTC	CASSSRTGVPEQYF
TRBV10-2	NA	15	TRBD2	TRBJ2-5	TGCGCCAGCAGTGAGATAGCGGGGGGGCCAGAGACCCAGTACTTC	CASSEIAGGPETQYF
TRBV9	NA	17	TRBD2	TRBJ2-7	TGTGCCAGCAGCTCCCGAGGTTTGGTAGCGGGGTCCTACGAGCAGTACTTC	CASSSRGLVAGSYEQYF
TRBV5-1	once	13	NA	TRBJ1-2	TGCGCCAGCAGCTTCTTCCAGAGCGACGGCTACACCTTC	CASSFFQSDGYTF
TRBV2	NA	14	NA	TRBJ2-5	TGTGCCAGCAGTGTCGATGGGAGAGAGGAGACCCAGTACTTC	CASSVDGREETQYF
TRBV6-5	NA	15	TRBD1	TRBJ1-5	TGTGCCAGCAGCACGGGACAGGGGAGCAATCAGCCCCAGCATTTT	CASSTGQGSNQPQHF
TRBV5-1	NA	14	NA	TRBJ2-3	TGCGCCAGCAGCCGCGGGACTTCCACAGATACGCAGTATTTT	CASSRGTSTDTQYF
TRBV20-1	NA	11	TRBD1	TRBJ1-1	TGCAGTGCACCCGCCGACAGGGATGCTTTCTTT	CSAPADRDAFF
TRBV7-9	once	17	TRBD2	TRBJ2-1	TGTGCCAGCAGCTCGGGACTAGCGGGGGGGTCCTACAATGAGCAGTTCTTC	CASSSGLAGGSYNEQFF
TRBV27	NA	17	NA	TRBJ2-2	TGTGCCAGCAGTTTCCCTACTAGTGGGAAAGGGCCCGGGGAGCTGTTTTTT	CASSFPTSGKGPGELFF
TRBV6-5	NA	15	TRBD2	TRBJ2-7	TGTGCCAGCAGTTACTCAACTAGCGGAGTCTACGAGCAGTACTTC	CASSYSTSGVYEQYF
TRBV9	NA	16	NA	TRBJ2-1	TGTGCCAGCTCCCTTGGCGGGCAAGTCGGACAAAATGAGCAGTTCTTC	CASSLGGQVGQNEQFF
TRBV6-5	NA	15	NA	TRBJ2-3	TGTGCCAGCAGTTATGGGCACTCACTCACAGATACGCAGTATTTT	CASSYGHSLTDTQYF
TRBV5-4	NA	19	TRBD2	TRBJ2-3	TGTGCCAGCAGCTTGGGCATACTAGCGGGGGGTGGGGACACAGATACGCAGTATTTT	CASSLGILAGGGDTDTQYF
TRBV6-4	NA	15	NA	TRBJ2-6	TGTGCCAGCAGTGAATATGGCTCTGGGGCCAACGTCCTGACTTTC	CASSEYGSGANVLTF
TRBV5-5	NA	16	NA	TRBJ1-2	TGTGCCAGCAGCTTGGGGGTCAGGGCGCATTTCTATGGCTACACCTTC	CASSLGVRAHFYGYTF
TRBV5-5	once	15	NA	TRBJ1-1	TGTGCCAGCAGACCCGGGTCCCGTGGGGACACTGAAGCTTTCTTT	CASRPGSRGDTEAFF
TRBV18	NA	15	NA	TRBJ2-3	TGTGCCAGCTCACCACCTGCATCCTTCACAGATACGCAGTATTTT	CASSPPASFTDTQYF